This T cell receptor beta chain is drawn from a study of CD8 T cells in Susac syndrome. After extraction with the RNeasy kit, about 0.45 to 1 ug of the RNA was reverse transcribed using random hexamers. Amplification of TCR beta CDR3 by immunoSEQ multiplex PCR spanned 54 Vbeta and 13 Jbeta. From the immunoSEQ multiplex PCR reads, TCRdb called clonotypes with MiXCR, one entry per CDR3 protein. The table shows approximately 120,000 distinct CDR3 sequences, with roughly 92% occurring only once. The CDR3 loop spans 13 amino acids. V was pared by 2 bases and J by 1 base, with 3 bases between. Germline loops: CDR1 MNHNY, CDR2 SVGAGI (reference sequence). Sequencing of TCR beta drew on CD8+ and CD4+ T cells from blood.

The receptor was isolated from a human donor in good health. This chain links TRBV6-6 with TRBJ1-5; D call uncertain. The material sequenced was CD8+ T cells from PBMCs. The CDR3, as DNA: TGTGCCAGCAGTTACCGCAGCAATCAGCCCCAGCATTTT. Protein product: CASSYRSNQPQHF.